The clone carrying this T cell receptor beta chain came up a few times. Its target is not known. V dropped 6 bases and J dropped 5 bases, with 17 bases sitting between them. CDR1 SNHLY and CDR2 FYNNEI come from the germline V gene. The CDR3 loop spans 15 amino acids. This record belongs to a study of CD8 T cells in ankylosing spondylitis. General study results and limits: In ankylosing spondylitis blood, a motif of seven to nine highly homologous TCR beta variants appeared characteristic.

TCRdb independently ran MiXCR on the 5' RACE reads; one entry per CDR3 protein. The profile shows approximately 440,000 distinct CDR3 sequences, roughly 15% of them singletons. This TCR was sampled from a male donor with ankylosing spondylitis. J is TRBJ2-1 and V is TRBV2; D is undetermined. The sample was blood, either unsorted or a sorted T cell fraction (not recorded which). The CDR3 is CASSPRGQRNNEQFF. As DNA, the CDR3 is TGTGCCAGCAGCCCACGAGGCCAACGTAACAATGAGCAGTTCTTC.